A selection of T cell receptor beta chains follows, all from one sample in a study of shared clonotypes between healthy human individuals. The assay was immunoSEQ multiplex PCR, and TCRdb's table has in-frame clones only and misses some. The top ten clones hold about 0.13% of a sample with a few million clones, around 94% of them seen once. Material: naive CD4+ T cells sorted from blood. All receptors derive from a man between 18 and 35 years old in good health. The CDR3 runs from the conserved cysteine through the conserved F or W. The D gene is left open where the match is weak. Clone size is stated in some rows and not others, as once, few, many or a class when expanded.

clone_size	v_call	j_call	d_call	cdr3_aa	cdr3_nt
few	TRBV6-6	TRBJ2-3	TRBD2	CASSYRTSGTDTQYF	TGTGCCAGCAGTTACCGGACTAGCGGCACAGATACGCAGTATTTT
-	TRBV5-1	TRBJ1-2	-	CASSLARGYIYGYTF	TGCGCCAGCAGCTTGGCCCGGGGGTACATCTATGGCTACACCTTC
-	TRBV5-6	TRBJ1-1	-	CASSLVSRNLRMNTEAFF	TGTGCCAGCAGCTTGGTGTCCCGAAACCTACGCATGAACACTGAAGCTTTCTTT
-	TRBV28	TRBJ2-5	-	CASSLFGQFQETQYF	TGTGCCAGCAGTTTATTTGGACAGTTCCAAGAGACCCAGTACTTC
-	TRBV2	TRBJ1-2	TRBD1	CASIGQGAGYGYTF	TGTGCCAGCATAGGACAGGGGGCGGGCTATGGCTACACCTTC
-	TRBV4-3	TRBJ2-2	-	CASSQEDSGVPPGELFF	TGCGCCAGCAGCCAAGAAGATTCGGGAGTCCCACCCGGGGAGCTGTTTTTT
-	TRBV28	TRBJ1-1	-	CASSRIQRNTEAFF	TGTGCCAGCAGCCGCATCCAAAGGAACACTGAAGCTTTCTTT
-	TRBV15	TRBJ1-2	TRBD1	CATSSVDRVYTF	TGTGCCACCAGCAGTGTAGACAGGGTCTACACCTTC
-	TRBV4-1	TRBJ2-5	-	CASSPRKETQYF	TGCGCCAGCAGCCCACGTAAAGAGACCCAGTACTTC
-	TRBV5-4	TRBJ2-3	-	CASSLATNTDTQYF	TGTGCCAGCAGCTTGGCCACGAACACAGATACGCAGTATTTT
-	TRBV29-1	TRBJ2-1	TRBD2	CSVEGLARNEQFF	TGCAGCGTTGAGGGACTAGCGAGGAATGAGCAGTTCTTC
-	TRBV2	TRBJ1-1	TRBD1	CASSPPPDRRGTEAFF	TGTGCCAGCAGTCCCCCTCCGGACAGGAGAGGAACTGAAGCTTTCTTT
-	TRBV7-8	TRBJ2-3	TRBD2	CASSLDGGAGTDTQYF	TGTGCCAGCAGCTTAGACGGGGGGGCCGGGACAGATACGCAGTATTTT
-	TRBV7-2	TRBJ2-5	TRBD1	CASSLVGTGIETQYF	TGTGCCAGCAGCTTAGTTGGGACAGGGATTGAGACCCAGTACTTC
-	TRBV6-5	TRBJ2-4	-	CASSYSKNLAKNIQYF	TGTGCCAGCAGTTACTCCAAGAATCTAGCCAAAAACATTCAGTACTTC
-	TRBV6-6	TRBJ1-2	-	CASSYSMRDTSYGYTF	TGTGCCAGCAGTTACTCGATGAGGGACACCAGCTATGGCTACACCTTC
once	TRBV28	TRBJ2-7	-	CASSPLRGTAYEQYF	TGTGCCAGCAGTCCACTCCGAGGGACGGCCTACGAGCAGTACTTC
-	TRBV4-3	TRBJ2-7	-	CASSQEGNQGKMYEQYF	TGCGCCAGCAGCCAAGAGGGCAACCAGGGGAAAATGTACGAGCAGTACTTC
-	TRBV6-5	TRBJ2-5	-	CASSYEPRETQYF	TGTGCCAGCAGTTATGAGCCACGGGAGACCCAGTACTTC
-	TRBV6-1	TRBJ2-5	TRBD2	CASRISGGGTQYF	TGTGCCAGCAGGATAAGCGGGGGGGGGACCCAGTACTTC
-	TRBV9	TRBJ2-6	-	CASSVTRGGMAGANVLTF	TGTGCCAGCAGCGTTACCCGTGGGGGAATGGCTGGGGCCAACGTCCTGACTTTC
-	TRBV5-4	TRBJ2-7	-	CASSRDLGEQYF	TGTGCCAGCAGCCGGGACCTCGGGGAGCAGTACTTC
few	TRBV25-1	TRBJ1-2	-	CASSERQNYGYTF	TGTGCCAGCAGTGAACGACAGAACTATGGCTACACCTTC
-	TRBV6-6	TRBJ2-2	-	CASSYSSKNTGELFF	TGTGCCAGCAGTTACTCGAGCAAGAACACCGGGGAGCTGTTTTTT
-	TRBV27	TRBJ1-5	-	CASSLFRTWDQPQHF	TGTGCCAGCAGTTTGTTCCGGACCTGGGATCAGCCCCAGCATTTT
-	TRBV6-6	TRBJ1-4	-	CASSSPRGAGEKLFF	TGTGCCAGCAGTTCCCCTAGGGGGGCCGGTGAAAAACTGTTTTTT
-	TRBV10-3	TRBJ1-4	TRBD1	CAISVGQGGSNEKLFF	TGTGCCATCAGTGTCGGACAGGGAGGATCTAATGAAAAACTGTTTTTT
-	TRBV6-6	TRBJ1-5	-	CASTPGGGNQPQHF	TGTGCCAGCACCCCCGGGGGGGGAAATCAGCCCCAGCATTTT
-	TRBV5-6	TRBJ2-3	TRBD2	CASSLRVSGSAPDTQYF	TGTGCCAGCAGCTTGCGCGTGAGCGGGAGTGCTCCCGATACGCAGTATTTT
-	TRBV15	TRBJ2-1	TRBD2	CATSREGGRDEQFF	TGTGCCACCAGCAGAGAAGGCGGGAGGGATGAGCAGTTCTTC
-	TRBV7-2	TRBJ1-5	-	CASSLVGNQPQHF	TGTGCCAGCAGCTTAGTCGGGAACCAGCCCCAGCATTTT
-	TRBV11-2	TRBJ2-2	TRBD1	CASSLGGTGATGELFF	TGTGCCAGCAGCTTAGGGGGGACAGGGGCCACCGGGGAGCTGTTTTTT
-	TRBV2	TRBJ1-5	-	CASSRNSNQPQHF	TGTGCCAGCAGTCGTAATAGCAATCAGCCCCAGCATTTT
-	TRBV7-2	TRBJ1-1	-	CASSSTVGDTEAFF	TGTGCCAGCAGCTCGACAGTGGGGGACACTGAAGCTTTCTTT
-	TRBV18	TRBJ2-7	-	CASSPTRNEQYF	TGTGCCAGCTCACCAACCCGGAACGAGCAGTACTTC
-	TRBV18	TRBJ1-1	-	CASSPPAGVTEAFF	TGTGCCAGCTCACCACCGGCGGGGGTCACTGAAGCTTTCTTT
-	TRBV6-5	TRBJ1-1	-	CASSYSAGLNTEAFF	TGTGCCAGCAGTTACTCGGCGGGACTTAACACTGAAGCTTTCTTT
-	TRBV28	TRBJ2-7	TRBD1	CASSFRTGNYEQYF	TGTGCCAGCAGTTTTCGGACAGGGAATTACGAGCAGTACTTC